These 20 T cell receptor beta chains were all obtained from the same sample, sequenced in a study of OX40 agonist ivuxolimab in advanced cancers. The library relied on the immunoSEQ multiplex PCR assay. Not all clones reach the TCRdb copy of this immuneACCESS table, which keeps in-frame sequences only. Checked studies attribute under half of the gap to unresolved V genes and leave the rest unexplained. This sample comprises over 35,000 clones, 80% of them detected only once. Over 3.5% of the sample rests with the top ten. Sequenced here: CD4+ or CD8+ T cells sorted from blood, sampled in a trial of the OX40 agonist ivuxolimab. All receptors come from an adult with an advanced solid tumor such as melanoma, head and neck, liver or kidney cancer.

The CDR3 nucleotides are TGTGCCAGCAGCTTACCTAATCGGCCTAATGAAAAACTGTTTTTT. The encoded protein is CASSLPNRPNEKLFF. J is TRBJ1-4 and V is TRBV7-8; D call uncertain. The germline V and J ends were trimmed by 2 bases and 3 bases, with 10 bases remaining between them. Germline V CDR1 and CDR2: SGHVS, FQNEAQ. The CDR3 has 15 amino acids.

V is TRBV7-2 and J is TRBJ1-1; 8 bases align to TRBD1. Germline values: CDR1 SGHTA, CDR2 FQGNSA. Germline trimming cut 1 base from V and 1 base from J; bases unmatched to any gene: 2. The CDR3 is 15 residues long. The CDR3 nucleotides are TGTGCCAGCAGCTTAGTTGGGACAGGGAACACTGAAGCTTTCTTT. Translating it yields CASSLVGTGNTEAFF.

The genes are TRBV5-6 and TRBJ2-7; D possibly matches TRBD1 or TRBD2 (5 bases each). From germline, CDR1 is SGHDT and CDR2 YYEEEE. The CDR3 has 15 residues. V was cut by 0 bases and J by 0 bases, with 10 bases left in between. This CDR3 reads CASSLVPGSSYEQYF. DNA of the CDR3: TGTGCCAGCAGCTTGGTCCCAGGGAGCTCCTACGAGCAGTACTTC.

The chain joins TRBV18 to TRBJ1-1; TRBD1 matches 7 bases. The length of the CDR3 is 14 residues. Per germline, CDR1 KGHSH and CDR2 LQKENI. Germline trimming cut 6 bases from V and 3 bases from J; bases unmatched to any gene: 7. CDR3 sequence: CASSSRGRDTEAFF. The CDR3 bases are TGTGCCAGCTCGTCGAGGGGGCGAGACACTGAAGCTTTCTTT.

Here the CDR3 DNA reads TGTGCCAGCAGCTTAGGGTGGAGTGGGCCAACCGACTCCTACGAGCAGTACTTC. This codes for CASSLGWSGPTDSYEQYF. V is TRBV7-2 and J is TRBJ2-7, with unresolved D. The CDR3 length is 18 residues. V shed 1 base and J shed 0 bases, with 19 bases lying between them. CDR1 is SGHTA, CDR2 FQGNSA, per germline.

CDR3 loop: CASSPLSGYTGELFF. The CDR3, as DNA: TGTGCCAGCTCACCCCTCTCGGGGTACACCGGGGAGCTGTTTTTT. V is TRBV18 and J is TRBJ2-2, with D maybe TRBD2 (5 bases). This CDR3 is 15 amino acids long. Deletions cut 3 bases from V and 3 bases from J, with 11 bases between. The germline V gene has CDR1 KGHSH and CDR2 LQKENI. Based on the CDR3 plus reference TRBV18 and TRBJ2-2, the full variable domain is NAGVMQNPRHLVRRRGQEARLRCSPMKGHSHVYWYRQLPEEGLKFMVYLQKENIIDESGMPKERFSAEFPKEGPSILRIQQVVRGDSAAYFCASSPLSGYTGELFFGEGSRLTVL.

This clone was picked up a small number of times. The V call is TRBV4-2, the J call TRBJ1-1; the match to TRBD1 covers 8 bases. The germline gives CDR1 LGHNA, CDR2 YNFKEQ. The CDR3 length is 16 residues. Trimming at V came to 4 bases and at J to 0 bases, leaving 7 bases not matched to a gene. The CDR3, as DNA: TGTGCCAGCAGCCTCGGGACAGGCCGCCTGAACACTGAAGCTTTCTTT. Translating gives CASSLGTGRLNTEAFF.

Of note for this clone: Other DNA variants within this sample encode the same CDR3. The chain couples TRBV27 to TRBJ2-7, with D perhaps being TRBD1 or TRBD2 (5 bases each). Germline V gene sequence: CDR1 MNHEY, CDR2 SMNVEV (reference sequence). This CDR3 has 16 amino acids. With 6 bases removed from V and 4 bases from J, the gap between germline ends came to 22 bases. CDR3 sequence reads: CASSPGGTRYAYEQYF. CDR3 coding DNA: TGTGCCAGCAGCCCAGGTGGGACCCGCTATGCTTACGAGCAGTACTTC.

The J gene is TRBJ1-3, the V gene TRBV6-1; D uncertain. CDR1 is MNHNS and CDR2 is SASEGT in the germline V gene. The V gene lost 3 bases and the J gene lost 6 bases, with 27 bases spanning the gap. This CDR3 contains 19 residues. CDR3 sequence reads: CASSDPAPTSGSQVNTIYF. The DNA of the CDR3 is TGTGCCAGCAGTGACCCCGCACCGACCTCGGGGTCGCAAGTAAACACCATATATTTT.

The chain uses TRBV10-1 and TRBJ1-3, with D tentatively TRBD1 (6 bases). CDR1 is WNHNN and CDR2 is SYGVQD in the germline V gene (reference sequence). V lost 3 bases, J lost 4 bases, and 16 bases lay in between. The CDR3 runs to 16 residues. Written as DNA, the CDR3 is TGCGCCAGCAGTGATCCGGGGGCCCGGCTAGGAAACACCATATATTTT. It codes for CASSDPGARLGNTIYF.

V gene TRBV6-5 combines with J gene TRBJ2-7; weak D call: TRBD1 (6 bases). The CDR3 loop spans 13 amino acids. The V gene lost 6 bases and the J gene lost 4 bases, with 13 bases spanning the gap. Germline V gene lookup returns CDR1 MNHEY and CDR2 SVGAGI. The CDR3 loop reads CASRPGVVYEQYF. For the CDR3, the DNA is TGTGCCAGCAGGCCAGGGGTGGTATACGAGCAGTACTTC.

The chain combines TRBV5-1 with TRBJ1-3; D gene uncertain. The CDR3 runs to 13 residues. V was trimmed by 5 bases and J by 1 base, leaving 7 bases between them. Per germline, CDR1 SGHRS and CDR2 YFSETQ. For the CDR3, the DNA is TGCGCCAGCAGTGACACTTCTGGAAACACCATATATTTT. It codes for CASSDTSGNTIYF.

This clone has a single count. The chain recombines TRBV5-4 with TRBJ2-7; maybe TRBD2 (5 bases). This CDR3 comprises 14 residues. V was cut by 2 bases and J by 7 bases, with 16 bases left in between. The germline CDR1 and CDR2 sequences are SGHNT and YYREEE (reference sequence). CDR3: CASSLSGVNGEQYF. The CDR3, as DNA: TGTGCCAGCAGCTTATCCGGGGTGAATGGAGAGCAGTACTTC.

The chain carries TRBV10-1 and TRBJ2-5, with 7 bases identical to TRBD1. Matching the DNA end better, TRBJ2-7 makes the J call doubtful. Germline CDR1 and CDR2: WNHNN and SYGVQD (reference sequence). CDR3 size: 14 residues. The CDR3 DNA reads as TGCGCCAGCAAGGACAGGTTGGGCTCCTACGAGCAGTACTTC. It codes for CASKDRLGSYEQYF.

The V and J genes are TRBV7-3 and TRBJ2-3; D not certain. Germline V gene sequence: CDR1 SGHTA, CDR2 FQGTGA. CDR3 size: 15 residues. The V gene lost 2 bases and the J gene lost 0 bases, with 9 bases spanning the gap. CDR3: CASSLGASSTDTQYF. The CDR3 DNA reads TGTGCCAGCAGCTTAGGAGCTTCTAGCACAGATACGCAGTATTTT.

The V and J genes are TRBV29-1 and TRBJ1-1; possibly TRBD1 for D (6 bases). The CDR3 loop spans 15 amino acids. Trimming cost V 0 bases and J 4 bases, with 15 bases left between them. In germline, CDR1 is SQVTM, CDR2 ANQGSEA. The CDR3 loop is CSVEDSGAGATEAFF. The CDR3 nucleotides read TGCAGCGTTGAAGATAGCGGGGCGGGGGCCACTGAAGCTTTCTTT.

CDR3 in amino acids: CAWSVSTVKQYF. The CDR3 DNA follows: TGTGCCTGGAGTGTTTCTACTGTGAAACAGTACTTC. The J gene is TRBJ2-5, the V gene TRBV30; D is uncertain. This CDR3 is 12 amino acids long. Germline loops: CDR1 GTSNPN, CDR2 SVGIG (reference sequence). V was pared by 0 bases and J by 11 bases, with 13 bases between.

This clone was detected a few times. This rearrangement joins TRBV30 to TRBJ2-6; 9 bases agree with TRBD1. Trimming removed 3 bases from V and 0 bases from J; junction bases left unmatched: 12. The germline V gene has CDR1 GTSNPN and CDR2 SVGIG (reference sequence). The CDR3 has 19 amino acids. Written as DNA, the CDR3 is TGTGCCTGGAGCGAGCGACGGACAGGGGCCACCTCTGGGGCCAACGTCCTGACTTTC. Amino acid sequence: CAWSERRTGATSGANVLTF.

The chain uses TRBV28 and TRBJ2-5; 7 nucleotides match TRBD1. The CDR3 totals 14 residues. Trimming cost V 2 bases and J 7 bases; bases outside gene matches: 7. Germline-derived CDR1 and CDR2 are MDHEN and SYDVKM. CDR3 bases: TGTGCCAGCAGTTTAACCGGGACAGCACCGACCCAGTACTTC. It specifies CASSLTGTAPTQYF.

This rearrangement joins TRBV4-2 to TRBJ1-2; D may be TRBD1 (5 bases). The V and J ends lost 5 bases and 3 bases respectively, with 10 bases between them. Germline CDR1 LGHNA, CDR2 YNFKEQ. CDR3 length: 13 residues. The CDR3 protein is CASSGTGDYGYTF. CDR3 nucleotide sequence: TGTGCCAGCAGCGGGACCGGGGACTATGGCTACACCTTC.